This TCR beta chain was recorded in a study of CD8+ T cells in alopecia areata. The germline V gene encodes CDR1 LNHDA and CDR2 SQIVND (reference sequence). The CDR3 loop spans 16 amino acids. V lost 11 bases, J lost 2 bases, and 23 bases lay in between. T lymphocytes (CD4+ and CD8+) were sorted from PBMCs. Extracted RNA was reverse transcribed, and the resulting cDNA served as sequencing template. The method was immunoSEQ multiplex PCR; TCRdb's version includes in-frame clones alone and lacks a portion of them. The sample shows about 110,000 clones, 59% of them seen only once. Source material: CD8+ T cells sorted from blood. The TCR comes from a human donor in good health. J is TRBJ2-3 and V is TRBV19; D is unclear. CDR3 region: CARLGPPGYSTDTQYF. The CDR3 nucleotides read TGTGCCCGATTAGGCCCGCCCGGATATTCCACAGATACGCAGTATTTT.